The 6 T cell receptor beta chains presented below share a single source sample, sequenced in a study of spatial heterogeneity in lung cancer. As to time point: sample taken at primary tumor resection. Unsorted samples of tumor, nontumor lung or frozen PBMC had their whole RNA sequenced. TCRdb re-derived calls from the 5' RACE reads in MiXCR, one entry per CDR3 protein. The profile covers 30,000 to 45,000 distinct CDR3 sequences, with around 7.2% appearing a single time and 28% taken by the ten largest. This material consisted of PBMCs, taken at surgery. The receptors shown here come from a male donor with early-stage non-small cell lung cancer.

This clonotype has ten or more counts. The rearrangement uses TRBV6-2 or TRBV6-3 and TRBJ2-1, with TRBD2 identical over 11 bases. This CDR3 contains 15 residues. Germline assignment: CDR1 MNHEY and CDR2 SVGEGT. Germline trimming cut 6 bases from V and 3 bases from J; bases unmatched to any gene: 4. CDR3 in amino acids: CASRLGLAGYNEQFF. As DNA, the CDR3 is TGTGCCAGCAGACTCGGACTAGCGGGCTACAATGAGCAGTTCTTC.

This clonotype appeared many times. The chain employs TRBV6-5 and TRBJ2-5, with D hard to call. Germline V gene lookup returns CDR1 MNHEY and CDR2 SVGAGI. This CDR3 contains 13 residues. V lost 3 bases to trimming and J lost 4 bases, with 9 bases between them. As DNA, the CDR3 is TGTGCCAGCAGTTATAGTGGGCGAGAGACCCAGTACTTC. This sequence encodes CASSYSGRETQYF.

In this sample, this clonotype turned up many times. This chain links TRBV7-9 with TRBJ1-1, with 8 positions matching TRBD1. Trimming at V came to 7 bases and at J to 11 bases, leaving 9 bases not matched to a gene. The CDR3 is 12 residues long. Germline loops: CDR1 SEHNR, CDR2 FQNEAQ (reference sequence). The CDR3 reads CASMGTGFLAFF. The DNA for the CDR3 is TGTGCCAGCATGGGGACAGGTTTTTTGGCTTTCTTT. The whole variable domain, remainder taken from reference TRBV7-9 and TRBJ1-1, is DTGVSQNPRHKITKRGQNVTFRCDPISEHNRLYWYRQTLGQGPEFLTYFQNEAQLEKSRLLSDRFSAERPKGSFSTLEIQRTEQGDSAMYLCASMGTGFLAFFGQGTRLTVV.

This clonotype has at least ten counts. The rearrangement joins TRBV6-6 to TRBJ1-5; D possibly corresponds to TRBD1 (5 bases). The ends were cut back, 1 base at V and 3 bases at J, with 10 bases in the middle. Germline V gene lookup returns CDR1 MNHNY and CDR2 SVGAGI (reference sequence). The CDR3 covers 15 residues. The CDR3, as DNA: TGTGCCAGCAGTTACTTGGGGCTCTCCAATCAGCCCCAGCATTTT. Amino acid sequence: CASSYLGLSNQPQHF.

This clonotype was counted many times. V usage is TRBV7-2 and J usage is TRBJ1-2; perhaps TRBD1 as D (6 bases). This CDR3 contains 14 residues. Trimming took off 5 bases at V and 7 bases at J, with 17 bases between the two ends. Germline assignment: CDR1 SGHTA and CDR2 FQGNSA. As DNA, the CDR3 is TGTGCCAGCAGCCCCAAAATCAGGGGATCTGGCTACACCTTC. This gives the protein CASSPKIRGSGYTF.

Many counts were recorded for this clonotype. V and J are TRBV20-1 and TRBJ2-4, with D maybe TRBD1 (6 bases). Looked up from germline, CDR1 is DFQATT and CDR2 is SNEGSKA (reference sequence). The CDR3 is made up of 12 amino acids. Trimming removed 4 bases from V and 6 bases from J, with 10 bases in between. The CDR3 DNA follows: TGCAGTGCTAAAATACAGGGAAACATTCAGTACTTC. It codes for CSAKIQGNIQYF.